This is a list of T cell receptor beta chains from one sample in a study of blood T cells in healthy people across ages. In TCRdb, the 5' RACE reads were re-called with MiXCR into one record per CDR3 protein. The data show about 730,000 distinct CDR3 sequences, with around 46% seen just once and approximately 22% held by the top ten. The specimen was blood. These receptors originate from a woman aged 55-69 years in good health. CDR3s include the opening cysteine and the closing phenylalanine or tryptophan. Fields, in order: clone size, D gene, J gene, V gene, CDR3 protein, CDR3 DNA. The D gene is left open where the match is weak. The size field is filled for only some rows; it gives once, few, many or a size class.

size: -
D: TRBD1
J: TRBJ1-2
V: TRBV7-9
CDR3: CASSLGTGDLNYGYTF
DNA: TGTGCCAGCAGCTTAGGGACAGGGGATCTTAACTATGGCTACACCTTC

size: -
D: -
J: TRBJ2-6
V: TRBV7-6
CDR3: CASSLEGKQSGANVLTF
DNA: TGTGCCAGCAGCTTAGAGGGCAAGCAGTCTGGGGCCAACGTCCTGACTTTC

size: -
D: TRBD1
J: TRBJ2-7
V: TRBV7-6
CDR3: CASSPTGGNYNEQYF
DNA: TGTGCCAGCAGCCCGACAGGGGGTAATTACAACGAGCAGTACTTC

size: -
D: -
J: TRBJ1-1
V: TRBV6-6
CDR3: CASRDPARANIEAFF
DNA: TGTGCCAGCAGGGACCCAGCCAGGGCGAACATTGAAGCTTTCTTT

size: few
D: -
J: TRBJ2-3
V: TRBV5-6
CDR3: CASSLVLWGGTDTQYF
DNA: TGTGCCAGCAGCTTGGTGTTGTGGGGTGGCACAGATACGCAGTATTTT

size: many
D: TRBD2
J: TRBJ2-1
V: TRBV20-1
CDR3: CSVLAGRENEQFF
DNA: TGCAGTGTACTAGCGGGAAGGGAGAATGAGCAGTTCTTC

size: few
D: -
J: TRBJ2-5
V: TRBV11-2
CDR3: CASSLEKGQETQYF
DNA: TGTGCCAGCAGCTTAGAAAAGGGGCAAGAGACCCAGTACTTC

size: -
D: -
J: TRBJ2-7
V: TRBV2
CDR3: CASSDYGGPGGEQYF
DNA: TGTGCCAGCAGTGATTACGGAGGGCCAGGAGGCGAGCAGTACTTC

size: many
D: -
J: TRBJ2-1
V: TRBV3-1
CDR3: CASSGEGSSYNEQFF
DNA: TGTGCCAGCAGCGGCGAGGGGAGCTCCTACAATGAGCAGTTCTTC

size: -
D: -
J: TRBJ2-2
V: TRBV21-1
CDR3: CASSKEAGGIDGELFF
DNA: TGTGCCAGCAGCAAAGAGGCAGGGGGCATCGACGGGGAGCTGTTTTTT

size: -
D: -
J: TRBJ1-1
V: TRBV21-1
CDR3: CASSKVQTGGYTEAFF
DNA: TGTGCCAGCAGCAAAGTTCAAACAGGGGGCTACACTGAAGCTTTCTTT

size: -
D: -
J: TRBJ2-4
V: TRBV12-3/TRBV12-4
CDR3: CASSLGPDKNIQYF
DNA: TGTGCCAGCAGTTTAGGCCCCGACAAAAACATTCAGTACTTC

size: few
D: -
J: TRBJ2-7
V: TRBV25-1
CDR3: CASSDIQGTYEQYF
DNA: TGTGCCAGCAGTGATATCCAGGGCACCTACGAGCAGTACTTC

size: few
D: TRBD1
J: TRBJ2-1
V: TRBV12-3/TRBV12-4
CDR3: CASSHRGLSSYNEQFF
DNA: TGTGCCAGCAGTCACAGGGGGCTGAGCTCCTACAATGAGCAGTTCTTC

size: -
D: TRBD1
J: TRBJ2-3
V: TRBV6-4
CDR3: CASSDRGLGTDTQYF
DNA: TGTGCCAGCAGTGACAGGGGGCTAGGTACAGATACGCAGTATTTT

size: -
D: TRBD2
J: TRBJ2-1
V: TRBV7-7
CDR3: CASSLGVTSGQETQFF
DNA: TGTGCCAGCAGCTTAGGGGTGACTAGCGGACAAGAGACCCAGTTCTTC

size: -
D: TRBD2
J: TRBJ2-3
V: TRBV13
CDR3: CASSRLAGRTDTQYF
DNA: TGTGCCAGCAGCCGACTAGCGGGGCGCACAGATACGCAGTATTTT

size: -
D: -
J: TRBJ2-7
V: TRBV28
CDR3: CASAPSGDLSYEQYF
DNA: TGTGCCAGCGCCCCGTCGGGGGACCTCTCCTACGAGCAGTACTTC

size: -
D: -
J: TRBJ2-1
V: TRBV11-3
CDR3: CASSLYGSGSYNEQFF
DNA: TGTGCCAGCAGCTTGTACGGGAGTGGATCCTACAATGAGCAGTTCTTC

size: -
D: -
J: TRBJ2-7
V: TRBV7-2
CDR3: CASSFETYEQYF
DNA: TGTGCCAGCAGCTTCGAGACCTACGAGCAGTACTTC

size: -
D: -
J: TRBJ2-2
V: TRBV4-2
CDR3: CASSQDWSQGTGELFF
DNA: TGTGCCAGCAGCCAAGATTGGTCACAGGGCACCGGGGAGCTGTTTTTT

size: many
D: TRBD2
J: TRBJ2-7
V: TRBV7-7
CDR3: CASSLDLSGRAEQYF
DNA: TGTGCTAGCAGCTTAGACCTTAGCGGGAGGGCCGAGCAGTACTTC

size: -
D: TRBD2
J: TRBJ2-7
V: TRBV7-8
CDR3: CASSYPSSGRAGEQYF
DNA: TGTGCCAGCAGCTACCCAAGTAGCGGGAGGGCGGGAGAGCAGTACTTC

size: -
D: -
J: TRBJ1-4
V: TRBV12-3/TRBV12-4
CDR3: CASSVGLGQGKLFF
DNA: TGTGCCAGTTCCGTAGGACTGGGGCAGGGAAAACTGTTTTTT

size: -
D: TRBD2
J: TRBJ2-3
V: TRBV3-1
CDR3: CASSQYPGLAVQQQTLDTQYF
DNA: TGTGCCAGCAGCCAATATCCGGGACTAGCGGTTCAACAACAGACTCTAGATACGCAGTATTTT

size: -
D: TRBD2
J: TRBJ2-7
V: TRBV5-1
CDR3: CASRRLAGIDEQYF
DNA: TGCGCCAGCAGGAGACTAGCGGGAATCGACGAGCAGTACTTC

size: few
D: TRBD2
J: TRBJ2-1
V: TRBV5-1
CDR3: CASSQGLAGVQGSRFDEQFF
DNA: TGCGCCAGCAGCCAGGGACTAGCGGGAGTGCAAGGCTCTCGATTTGATGAGCAGTTCTTC

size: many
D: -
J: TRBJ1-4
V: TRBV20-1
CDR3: CSARVTEKLFF
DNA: TGCAGTGCTAGAGTCACTGAAAAACTGTTTTTT

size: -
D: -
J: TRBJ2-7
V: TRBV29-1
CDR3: CSVDSLQGYEQYF
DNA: TGCAGCGTAGACTCGCTACAGGGCTACGAGCAGTACTTC

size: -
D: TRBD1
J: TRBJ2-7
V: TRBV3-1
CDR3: CASSRTGNDEQYF
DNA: TGTGCCAGCAGTCGGACAGGGAACGACGAGCAGTACTTC

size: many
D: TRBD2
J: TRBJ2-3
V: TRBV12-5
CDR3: CASGPNPGRERDPDTQYF
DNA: TGTGCTAGTGGTCCCAATCCAGGGAGGGAGCGGGACCCAGATACGCAGTATTTT

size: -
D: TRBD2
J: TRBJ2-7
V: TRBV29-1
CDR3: CSVETSGNEQYF
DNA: TGCAGCGTTGAAACTAGCGGGAACGAGCAGTACTTC

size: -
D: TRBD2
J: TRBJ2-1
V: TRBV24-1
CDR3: CATSDGRDSYNEQFF
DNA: TGTGCCACCAGTGATGGGAGGGACTCCTACAATGAGCAGTTCTTC

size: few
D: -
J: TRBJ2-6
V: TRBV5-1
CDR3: CASGPNRAGANVLTF
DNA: TGCGCCAGCGGCCCGAACAGGGCTGGGGCCAACGTCCTGACTTTC

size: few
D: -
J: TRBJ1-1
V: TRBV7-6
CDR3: CASTRMTNTEAFF
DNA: TGTGCCAGCACCCGTATGACGAACACTGAAGCTTTCTTT

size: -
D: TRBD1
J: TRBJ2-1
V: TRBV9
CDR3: CASSASPGQVGEQFF
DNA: TGTGCCAGCAGCGCAAGTCCGGGACAGGTTGGAGAGCAGTTCTTC

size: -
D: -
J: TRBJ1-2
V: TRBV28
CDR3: CASSFGSLALYGYTF
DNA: TGTGCCAGCAGTTTCGGGTCCCTGGCCCTATATGGCTACACCTTC

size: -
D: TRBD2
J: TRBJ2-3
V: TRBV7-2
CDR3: CASSFGLAGGPYSTDTQYF
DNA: TGTGCCAGCAGCTTCGGACTAGCGGGAGGACCCTACTCCACAGATACGCAGTATTTT

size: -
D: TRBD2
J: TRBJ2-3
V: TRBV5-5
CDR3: CASSLEGTSGMNTQYF
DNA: TGTGCCAGCAGCTTGGAGGGGACTAGCGGGATGAATACGCAGTATTTT

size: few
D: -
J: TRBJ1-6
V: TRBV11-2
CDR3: CASSFGGNESPLHF
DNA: TGTGCCAGCAGCTTTGGGGGTAATGAGTCACCCCTCCACTTT

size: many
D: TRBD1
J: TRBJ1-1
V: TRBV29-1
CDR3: CSVARQGTAEAFF
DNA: TGCAGCGTTGCCCGACAGGGGACGGCTGAAGCTTTCTTT

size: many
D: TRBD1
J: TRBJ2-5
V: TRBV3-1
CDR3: CASSQISAGGSETQYF
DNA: TGTGCCAGCAGCCAAATCTCTGCAGGGGGATCAGAGACCCAGTACTTC

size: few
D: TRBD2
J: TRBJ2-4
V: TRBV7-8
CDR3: CASSLDYGGRADIQYF
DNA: TGTGCCAGCAGCTTAGATTACGGCGGGAGGGCGGACATTCAGTACTTC

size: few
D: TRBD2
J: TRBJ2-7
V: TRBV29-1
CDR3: CSVLGLAGGNEQYF
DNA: TGCAGCGTCCTTGGACTAGCGGGGGGAAATGAGCAGTACTTC

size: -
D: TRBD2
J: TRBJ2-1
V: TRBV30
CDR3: CAWSALAASYNEQFF
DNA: TGTGCCTGGAGTGCTCTAGCGGCCAGTTACAATGAGCAGTTCTTC

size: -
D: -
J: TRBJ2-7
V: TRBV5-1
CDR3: CASSDLNEQYF
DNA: TGCGCCAGCAGCGACCTAAATGAGCAGTACTTC

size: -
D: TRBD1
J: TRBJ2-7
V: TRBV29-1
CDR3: CSVVLRGDRVDEQYF
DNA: TGCAGCGTTGTCCTGAGGGGTGACAGGGTCGACGAGCAGTACTTC

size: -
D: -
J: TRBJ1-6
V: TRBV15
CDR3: CATSRNEEYSPLHF
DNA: TGTGCCACCAGCAGAAATGAGGAATACTCACCCCTCCACTTT

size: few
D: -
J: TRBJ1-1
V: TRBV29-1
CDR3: CSVDRGVGARGTEAFF
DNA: TGCAGCGTTGATCGGGGAGTGGGGGCGCGGGGAACTGAAGCTTTCTTT

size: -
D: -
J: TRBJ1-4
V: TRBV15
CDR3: CATSRDRPGNEKLFF
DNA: TGTGCCACCAGCAGAGACAGGCCGGGAAACGAAAAACTGTTTTTT

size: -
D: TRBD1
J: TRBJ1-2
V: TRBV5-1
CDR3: CASSFSGTGNGYTF
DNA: TGCGCCAGCAGCTTCTCGGGGACAGGTAATGGCTACACCTTC

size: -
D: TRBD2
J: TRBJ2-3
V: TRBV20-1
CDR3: CSAFGSGGDGTDTQYF
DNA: TGCAGTGCTTTCGGTAGCGGGGGGGATGGCACAGATACGCAGTATTTT

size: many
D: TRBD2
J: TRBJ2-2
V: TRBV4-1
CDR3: CASSQEPGGPSTGELFF
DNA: TGCGCCAGCAGCCAAGAGCCGGGGGGGCCCTCCACCGGGGAGCTGTTTTTT